This T cell receptor beta chain appears in the sequencing data of a study of cytomegalovirus exposure and HLA in healthy donors (dated by TCRdb to 2017 to 2019). A note on the overall study: An earlier analysis of some 600 of the donors reported 250 to 350 Gb of sequence data and 90 million to 120 million unique TCR beta sequences obtained from about 180 million T cells. Around 320 gigabases of sequencing data and approximately 85 million unique TCR sequences were included in an early release covering roughly 600 HLA-typed donors. Among the approximately 430 genotyped donors, approximately 81% belonged to the genetic ancestry cluster associated with self-reported Caucasian donors. The study was designed to test whether signatures of past pathogen exposure could be identified by cataloging public T cell receptors. The T cell repertoires of several hundred subjects were profiled by immunosequencing and related to cytomegalovirus serostatus. Along with the roughly 670-subject first cohort, a separate validation cohort of some 130 different subjects was used. To predict cytomegalovirus infection status, the study combined high-throughput TCR immunosequencing, statistical association of individual TCRs with disease status, and machine learning. To study patterns of TCR occurrence, a later analysis re-analyzed previously published TCR beta repertoires from hundreds of donors and added high-resolution HLA genotyping. Rather than using new phenotypic data, the later analysis identified candidate immune exposures from TCR beta sequences and from how often those sequences occurred across donors. In an earlier analysis of over 550 of the donors, high-throughput TCR beta sequencing was used to judge whether each TCR beta V gene segment behaved as functional or pseudogenic. Donor age, sex, ethnicity and CMV serostatus were compiled alongside the repertoire data. Genome-wide SNP genotypes for about three fifths of the roughly 700 donors were used in a later genetic analysis, which treated that subset as a discovery cohort. Every discovery cohort repertoire had been produced on one sequencing platform. Class I and class II HLA loci were covered by the typing at four-digit resolution. Typing coverage differed by locus: A, B, C, DRB1 and DQB1 were typed in roughly 620-630 donors, DQA1 in 522, DPA1 in around 600, and DPB1 in 472. About five DR-DQ haplotypes were handled as single units for association and clustering, since linkage in the cohort was strong. Across 300 to 500 genotyped donors of the cohort, an average of roughly 230,000 unique TCR beta nucleotide sequences per donor were sequenced, and roughly a sixth of those sequences were non-productive.

The cohort was made up of approximately 670 healthy bone marrow donors. At the time of sampling, all cohort members were nominally healthy, though unrecorded immune exposures were likely present. The donor tested CMV seropositive and was one of the 289 seropositive cohort members. A peripheral blood sample was collected from each donor, and TCR beta sequencing was performed on peripheral blood mononuclear cells. The Qiagen DNeasy Blood Extraction Kit was used to extract genomic DNA from the blood cell samples. The study at large found these results: In the study, 150 to 200 TCR beta chains were listed as associated with cytomegalovirus. Only TCR beta chains were sequenced in this cohort, and the absence of alpha or paired-chain data limited detectable features. According to the authors, the approach could potentially be generalized to other disease states and immunological phenotypes. Roughly uniform sequencing depth across donors was assumed in presence/absence analyses, although this assumption may not hold. Several of the top co-occurrence clusters appeared to be linked to parvovirus B19, influenza, CMV and Epstein-Barr virus, according to a later analysis. Because HLA typing was missing for some donors at each locus, association tests included only the typed subset. In a later analysis, the rate of TCR association differed among HLA loci, with DRB1 alleles having the most associated TCRs and HLA-C alleles having the fewest. In a later genetic analysis, a missense DCLRE1C variant was associated with V-gene and J-gene trimming of TCR beta chains, and the association was replicated in an independent cohort. CMV serostatus was the only immune exposure information available for the cohort. Some IMGT-functional V segments, including TRBV6-2 and TRBV6-3, could not be distinguished by the 87-base-pair reads and were therefore excluded. Specific HLA alleles were associated with 15,000 to 20,000 TCR beta sequences at a false discovery rate of 0.05 in a later analysis. A cluster of highly shared sequence variants was judged likely to represent a technical artifact of the sequencing pipeline. A later analysis found that HLA-associated TCR beta chains were more clonally expanded and had lower generation probabilities than equally common non-associated chains. A few of the identified cytomegalovirus-associated TCR beta chains were confirmed in vitro to be specific for cytomegalovirus antigens. Some 16 rarely observed V segments, including chromosome 9 orphons, were excluded from the earlier analysis of some 590 of the donors because counts were too low. A later analysis found that most CMV-associated TCR beta chains appeared HLA-restricted, with HLA associations seemingly driven largely by CMV exposure. The classifier was reported to diagnose cytomegalovirus status with high specificity and sensitivity in both the original cohort and the validation cohort. Across donors, most TCR sequences were observed very rarely, whereas some public TCRs were present in many individuals. In an earlier analysis of roughly 560 of the donors, most TCR beta V segments were observed in productive rearrangements about 90% or about 30% of the time, broadly matching IMGT annotations. Correlated functional status among segregating V segments might be attributable to linkage disequilibrium, but an unknown experimental factor could not be ruled out. A further reported finding was that TCR beta sequences accurately predicted the HLA-A and HLA-B alleles for most subjects in the first cohort. When HLA alleles, especially DR and DQ, strongly co-occurred, attributing TCR associations to individual alleles was difficult. In a later genetic analysis, fewer N-insertions in productive TCRs were reported among donors in an Asian-associated ancestry cluster than the 666-donor mean.

The CDR3 measures 16 amino acids from cysteine to phenylalanine. The entry retains the CDR3 DNA only, 48 bases that are in frame from base 1. V trim: 1 base; J trim: 4 bases; unmatched bases: 7. CDR1 and CDR2 (LGHNA, YNFKEQ) derive from the germline V gene. Library method: the immunoSEQ multiplex PCR assay. A mixture of 60 forward primers for TCR Vbeta segments and 13 reverse primers for TCR Jbeta segments was used in the multiplex PCR. Amplification of the CDR3 region of rearranged TCR beta genes was performed with a multiplex PCR assay on genomic DNA. The Illumina HiSeq System was used to sequence the amplified TCR beta libraries as 87-base-pair reads. The study's processing was this. In a later analysis, some 80 million unique TCR beta chains were counted across the 500 to 700 repertoires, and roughly 11 million of these chains were shared by at least two donors. To remove PCR and sequencing errors, raw reads were error-corrected and collapsed into unique sequences using a nearest-neighbor algorithm that merged closely related sequences. V, D and J gene segments were assigned by aligning CDR3 sequences to IMGT reference sequences. For a sequence to be retained, at least a six-nucleotide match to both a V gene segment and a J gene segment was required. A rearrangement was called productive if the CDR3 had no stop codons and remained in frame with V and J, and every other rearrangement was called non-productive. Following IMGT convention, CDR3 was defined as the stretch from the second conserved V-encoded cysteine up to the conserved J-encoded phenylalanine. In an earlier analysis of around 640 of the donors, sequences lacking an unambiguous match to a single V gene segment were excluded. In an earlier analysis of almost 600 of the donors, a V segment was called functional when productive rearrangements were above 56.7%, and segregating when the standard deviation between donors exceeded 5%. A statistical classification framework was built to diagnose cytomegalovirus status from the catalog of TCR beta chain sequences. V and J gene assignment, in a later analysis, came from comparing TCR nucleotide sequences with IMGT/GENE-DB human TR gene sequences. Using the TCRdist pipeline, a later analysis assigned CDR3 sequences along with most-parsimonious VDJ recombination scenarios. A later analysis defined each TCR beta chain by its CDR3 amino acid sequence plus V-gene family, and excluded reads lacking a unique V-gene family. To address suspected cross-contamination and a sequencing artifact, a later analysis removed 450 to 700 highly shared, low-generation-probability nucleotide sequences. A later analysis calculated a clonal expansion index for each public chain from normalized within-repertoire ranks of inferred template counts. In a later analysis, generation probabilities were computed using a VDJ recombination model fitted to out-of-frame rearrangements, and the results were checked against IGoR. In a later analysis, TCR-TCR, TCR-HLA and TCR-CMV co-occurrence was scored with hypergeometric tests, and a repertoire-size bias correction was applied to TCR pairs. In a later analysis, false discovery rates were estimated by permuting HLA or CMV assignments 20 times. In a later analysis, co-occurring TCRs were grouped using DBSCAN, and TCRdist sequence similarity was added for clustering within HLA-allele-positive subsets. For co-occurrence clustering, repertoires with fewer than 30,000 or more than 120,000 public chains were excluded, along with five repertoires with anomalous nucleotide sharing. Entries here come from immuneACCESS through TCRdb and include only in-frame sequences with V and J called. Some clones fail to appear in such tables; in the studies checked, an unresolved V gene covers under half of the shortfall, and the cause of the remainder is unknown. D and trimming come from the DNA, and the V and J calls and clone size come from that table. The sample's records list around 78,000 clones. The ten largest clones add up to 3% to 4.5% of the sample.

Turning to this clone: Its antigen remains unidentified.

The receptor chain draws on TRBV4-2 and TRBJ2-3, and TRBD2 aligns with 8 junction nucleotides. The source material was PBMCs. The receptor's source is a man between 18 and 29 years old in good health and CMV-seropositive. The CDR3 reads CASSQGGTRIADTQYF. DNA sequence: TGTGCCAGCAGCCAAGGAGGGACTAGAATCGCAGATACGCAGTATTTT.